The 22 T cell receptor beta chains below all came from one sample that was sequenced in a study of brain T cells in children with intractable seizures. TCRdb's copy holds only in-frame clones and misses some; the assay was immunoSEQ multiplex PCR. This table holds around 340,000 clones, about 94% found once. Time point noted: blood from clinic visit 5 months post-surgery; TSC patient then seizure free. Sequencing used peripheral blood, obtained approximately 5 months after surgery. All receptors derive from a boy in the first two years of life with tuberous sclerosis and intractable seizures.

V is TRBV28 and J is TRBJ1-1; 8 bases fit TRBD1. Germline V gene lookup returns CDR1 MDHEN and CDR2 SYDVKM. Trimming cost V 4 bases and J 2 bases; bases outside gene matches: 12. The CDR3 contains 17 residues. CDR3 in DNA: TGTGCCAGCAGTTCCAGGGGCAGGGGGCGGATAAACACTGAAGCTTTCTTT. Translated: CASSSRGRGRINTEAFF. Supplemented by reference TRBV28 and TRBJ1-1, the full variable domain reads DVKVTQSSRYLVKRTGEKVFLECVQDMDHENMFWYRQDPGLGLRLIYFSYDVKMKEKGDIPEGYSVSREKKERFSLILESASTNQTSMYLCASSSRGRGRINTEAFFGQGTRLTVV.

The chain is built from TRBV5-1 and TRBJ2-3; D ambiguous. V shed 0 bases and J shed 4 bases, with 9 bases lying between them. Germline assignment: CDR1 SGHRS and CDR2 YFSETQ. This CDR3 has 14 residues. DNA of the CDR3: TGCGCCAGCAGCTTGGTAGGTGTACCAGATACGCAGTATTTT. It is translated as CASSLVGVPDTQYF.

V gene TRBV9 combines with J gene TRBJ1-1, with 9 bases identical to TRBD1. Germline V CDR1 and CDR2: SGDLS, YYNGEE. There are 16 residues in the CDR3. The J segment lost 3 bases and the V segment lost 3 bases, leaving 9 bases of the junction unmatched. The DNA for the CDR3 is TGTGCCAGCAGCGCCCGGGACAGGGCGGAGGACACTGAAGCTTTCTTT. Protein: CASSARDRAEDTEAFF.

The rearrangement uses TRBV4-2 and TRBJ1-2; no definite D call. The CDR3 consists of 14 residues. With 0 bases removed from V and 3 bases from J, the gap between germline ends came to 8 bases. In germline, CDR1 is LGHNA, CDR2 YNFKEQ. The CDR3 DNA follows: TGTGCCAGCAGCCAAGACTCGGGTGACTATGGCTACACCTTC. It translates to CASSQDSGDYGYTF.

The V gene is TRBV5-6, the J gene TRBJ1-3; D not certain. This CDR3 is built from 14 residues. Trimming shortened V by 1 base and J by 4 bases, and 9 bases separated the two germline ends. Germline CDR1 is SGHDT and CDR2 is YYEEEE. The CDR3 protein is CASSLLAKGNTIYF. Written as DNA, the CDR3 is TGTGCCAGCAGCTTGTTGGCTAAAGGAAACACCATATATTTT.

This sequence joins TRBV10-3 and TRBJ1-5; D is perhaps TRBD1 (6 bases). This CDR3 contains 14 residues. V lost 11 bases, J lost 2 bases, and 16 bases lay in between. In germline, CDR1 is ENHRY, CDR2 SYGVKD. CDR3 sequence: CASQGTWGNQPQHF. DNA of the CDR3: TGTGCCTCCCAGGGGACATGGGGCAATCAGCCCCAGCATTTT.

A note on this clone: The junction differs from germline at one of its ends, possibly a read error. The chain uses TRBV30 and TRBJ1-2; no firm D call. The CDR3 is 13 amino acids. Germline assignment: CDR1 GTSNPN and CDR2 SVGIG (reference sequence). The DNA for the CDR3 is TGTGCCTGGAGTGTACTGTTAGAGGGTGGCAACACCTTC. Translating it yields CAWSVLLEGGNTF.

The chain is built from TRBV5-4 and TRBJ1-2; no firm D call. Germline loops: CDR1 SGHNT, CDR2 YYREEE (reference sequence). V was clipped by 4 bases and J by 0 bases, with 10 bases between them. This CDR3 is 14 amino acids long. The CDR3 region has the DNA TGTGCCAGCAGCGGGAGGGCAGCTAACTATGGCTACACCTTC. This translates into CASSGRAANYGYTF. Supplemented by reference TRBV5-4 and TRBJ1-2, the full variable domain reads ETGVTQSPTHLIKTRGQQVTLRCSSQSGHNTVSWYQQALGQGPQFIFQYYREEENGRGNFPPRFSGLQFPNYSSELNVNALELDDSALYLCASSGRAANYGYTFGSGTRLTVV.

The chain combines TRBV2 with TRBJ2-1; tentative D call: TRBD2 (6 bases). Trimming took 4 bases from V and 6 from J, leaving 16 bases between them. The CDR3 is made up of 15 amino acids. Per the germline V gene, CDR1 is SNHLY and CDR2 is FYNNEI. The CDR3 here is CASSGGGTLTNEQFF. The CDR3 DNA follows: TGTGCCAGCAGTGGGGGCGGGACCTTGACCAATGAGCAGTTCTTC.

This clone has more than one count but fewer than ten. CDR3 DNA: TGTGCCAGTAGTTTCAGGGGTAGCAATCAGCCCCAGCATTTT. Residues: CASSFRGSNQPQHF. The chain links TRBV19 to TRBJ1-5, with a tentative D call TRBD1 (6 bases). Trimming pared 5 bases from V and 0 bases from J, leaving 8 bases between. This CDR3 comprises 14 residues. CDR1 is LNHDA and CDR2 is SQIVND in the germline V gene (reference sequence). Together with reference TRBV19 and TRBJ1-5, the CDR3 gives the full variable domain: DGGITQSPKYLFRKEGQNVTLSCEQNLNHDAMYWYRQDPGQGLRLIYYSQIVNDFQKGDIAEGYSVSREKKESFPLTVTSAQKNPTAFYLCASSFRGSNQPQHFGDGTRLSIL.

This clone has just one count. The chain joins TRBV7-9 to TRBJ2-1; 8 bases align to TRBD1. This CDR3 comprises 15 residues. The V gene's germline CDR1 is SEHNR and CDR2 FQNEAQ (reference sequence). V gave up 5 bases and J gave up 1 base; unmatched junction bases: 4. This CDR3 reads CASSEGQVSYNEQFF. The CDR3 coding sequence is TGTGCCAGCAGCGAGGGACAGGTGTCCTACAATGAGCAGTTCTTC.

V and J are TRBV9 and TRBJ2-3, with 11 nucleotides matching TRBD2. The CDR3 sequence is 17 residues long. Germline assignment: CDR1 SGDLS and CDR2 YYNGEE. The junction had 7 bases not matched to a gene; V was cut back by 0 bases and J by 4 bases. The DNA of the CDR3 is TGTGCCAGCAGCGTAGAAGGTAGCGGGGGGGCGGCAGATACGCAGTATTTT. This encodes CASSVEGSGGAADTQYF.

Of note for this clone: One end of the junction is discordant with germline, which a read error may explain. The rearrangement links TRBV5-1 to TRBJ1-1; no reliable D call. The CDR3 length is 15 residues. The germline V gene has CDR1 SGHRS and CDR2 YFSETQ. The CDR3 protein is CASRLGEGENTEAFF. The CDR3 DNA reads as TGCGCCAGCAGGTTGGGAGAGGGAGAGAACACTGAAGCTTTCTTT.

This clone has just a few counts. Other DNA sequences from this sample encode an identical CDR3 as well. The genes are TRBV7-8 and TRBJ2-5, with 8 positions matching TRBD1. The J segment lost 2 bases and the V segment lost 4 bases, leaving 3 bases of the junction unmatched. The V gene's germline CDR1 is SGHVS and CDR2 FQNEAQ. CDR3 size: 14 residues. The CDR3 coding sequence is TGTGCCAGCAGCTCTTGGACAGGGCAAGAGACCCAGTACTTC. This translates into CASSSWTGQETQYF.

The chain is built from TRBV7-9 and TRBJ1-1, with D possibly TRBD1 on 6 matching bases. V dropped 4 bases and J dropped 3 bases, with 24 bases sitting between them. Germline V gene data show CDR1 as SEHNR and CDR2 as FQNEAQ (reference sequence). The CDR3 runs 18 residues. CDR3 amino acids: CASSSRGGDRPEDTEAFF. The CDR3, as DNA: TGTGCCAGCAGCTCCCGGGGGGGCGACAGGCCGGAGGACACTGAAGCTTTCTTT.

The genes are TRBV9 and TRBJ2-3; D is possibly TRBD2 (5 bases). The CDR3 has 15 residues. CDR1 is SGDLS and CDR2 is YYNGEE in the germline V gene. V was shortened by 4 bases and J by 4 bases, with 16 bases between the two germline ends. CDR3 sequence: CASSPPSGPADTQYF. CDR3 coding DNA: TGTGCCAGCAGCCCTCCAAGCGGACCGGCAGATACGCAGTATTTT.

The chain joins TRBV13 to TRBJ2-1, with TRBD2 identical over 8 bases. Germline assignment: CDR1 PRHDT and CDR2 FYEKMQ (reference sequence). CDR3 size: 17 residues. V trimming: 5 bases; J trimming: 8 bases; junction bases outside the gene matches: 17. CDR3 DNA: TGTGCCAGCAGCATCCGCACGGGGGGGGCTCCAACGCATGAGCAGTTCTTC. It specifies CASSIRTGGAPTHEQFF.

This clone was detected once. This CDR3 is also generated by other DNA sequences in the sample. V usage is TRBV19 and J usage is TRBJ2-7; D ambiguous. Germline assignment: CDR1 LNHDA and CDR2 SQIVND (reference sequence). The germline V and J ends were trimmed by 3 bases and 4 bases, with 7 bases remaining between them. This CDR3 comprises 12 residues. The CDR3 sequence: CASSISGYEQYF. The CDR3 coding sequence is TGTGCCAGTAGTATCTCTGGGTACGAGCAGTACTTC. Supplemented by reference TRBV19 and TRBJ2-7, the full variable domain reads DGGITQSPKYLFRKEGQNVTLSCEQNLNHDAMYWYRQDPGQGLRLIYYSQIVNDFQKGDIAEGYSVSREKKESFPLTVTSAQKNPTAFYLCASSISGYEQYFGPGTRLTVT.

The chain carries TRBV12-3 or TRBV12-4 and TRBJ2-7; D not certain. The CDR3 spans 12 residues. V gave up 4 bases and J gave up 2 bases, with 6 bases separating them. The CDR3 DNA reads as TGTGCCAGCAGTTGGGCTACCTACGAGCAGTACTTC. As protein: CASSWATYEQYF.

V gene TRBV29-1 combines with J gene TRBJ2-1; D tentatively reads TRBD1 or TRBD2 (5 bases each). Trimming cost V 7 bases and J 4 bases, with 8 bases left between them. The CDR3 is made up of 11 amino acids. CDR1 is SQVTM and CDR2 is ANQGSEA in the germline V gene. CDR3: CSGDGYNEQFF. In DNA, the CDR3 is TGCAGCGGGGACGGTTACAATGAGCAGTTCTTC.

V usage is TRBV11-2 and J usage is TRBJ2-3; TRBD1 aligns across 8 bases. There are 17 residues in the CDR3. With 2 bases clipped from V and 5 bases from J, the junction kept 12 bases outside the gene matches. Germline lookup yields CDR1 SGHAT and CDR2 FQNNGV. CDR3: CASSLLGTGGFQDTQYF. The DNA of the CDR3 is TGTGCCAGCAGCTTATTAGGTACAGGGGGATTTCAAGATACGCAGTATTTT.

This rearrangement joins TRBV10-3 to TRBJ1-1; D is ambiguous. This CDR3 has 15 amino acids. Germline assignment: CDR1 ENHRY and CDR2 SYGVKD. V was cut by 3 bases and J by 4 bases, with 15 bases left in between. CDR3 nucleotide sequence: TGTGCCATCAGTGATAAGTTCGAAGGTCGCACTGAAGCTTTCTTT. This sequence encodes CAISDKFEGRTEAFF.